This T cell receptor (beta chain) was obtained from a study of T cell repertoires in cytomegalovirus infection. As for the study in general: Evidence of both CMV infection and a matching HLA type came from public TCR beta signatures.

After removal of 2 bases from V and 1 base from J, the junction contained 13 bases not matched to a gene. CDR3 length: 19 amino acids. Worth noting for this clonotype: Its antigen is unidentified.

Each CDR3 protein is one row after TCRdb ran MiXCR on the reads. The table shows around 58,000 distinct CDR3 sequences, with 20% occurring only once. This sequence joins TRBV12-3 or TRBV12-4 and TRBJ1-4; 7 bases match TRBD1. The sequencing here drew on CD8+ T cells from cultured PBMCs, taken from culture after CMV antigen stimulation. The clonotype comes from a human donor in good health (CMV status not recorded). Some clones in this sample may be carry-over from other donors' samples. The CDR3 region is CASSLNLRDRVQTNEKLFF. As DNA, the CDR3 is TGTGCCAGCAGTTTAAATTTGAGGGACAGAGTACAAACTAATGAAAAACTGTTTTTT.